This T cell receptor (beta chain) appears in the sequencing data of a study of T cell responses to AZD1222 COVID-19 vaccine. Study findings and constraints: In a largely white British group with more females than males, clonal diversity was possibly underestimated.

About this clone: Antigen unknown.

Sequencing used immunoSEQ multiplex PCR; TCRdb keeps in-frame clones, though not all of them. This sample carries over 40,000 clones, approximately 88% of them seen once, and the ten largest clones take roughly 27%. The source of this sequence is an adult in good health. The sample consisted of peripheral blood, taken on day 0 of AZD1222 vaccination.

CDR3 in DNA: TGTGCCAGCGTGTGGACAGGGGCCACTGAAGCTTTCTTT. It yields the protein CASVWTGATEAFF. This chain connects TRBV18 to TRBJ1-1, with 9 bases matching TRBD1. This CDR3 contains 13 residues. V trimming: 8 bases; J trimming: 4 bases; junction bases outside the gene matches: 5. Germline loops: CDR1 KGHSH, CDR2 LQKENI.